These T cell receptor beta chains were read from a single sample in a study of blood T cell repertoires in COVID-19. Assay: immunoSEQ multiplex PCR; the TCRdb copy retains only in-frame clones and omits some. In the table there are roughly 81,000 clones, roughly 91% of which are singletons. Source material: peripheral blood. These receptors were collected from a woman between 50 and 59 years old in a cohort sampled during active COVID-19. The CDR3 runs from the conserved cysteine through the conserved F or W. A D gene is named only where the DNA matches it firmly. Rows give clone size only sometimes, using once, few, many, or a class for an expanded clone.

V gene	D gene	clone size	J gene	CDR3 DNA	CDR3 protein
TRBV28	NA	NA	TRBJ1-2	TGTGCCAGCAGCACAGACGTAGGCTACACCTTC	CASSTDVGYTF
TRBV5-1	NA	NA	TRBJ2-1	TGCGCCAGCAGCTCGGCCATTCTAATAGAGGATGAGCAGTTCTTC	CASSSAILIEDEQFF
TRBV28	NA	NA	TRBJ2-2	TGTGCCAGCAGTGTCGGCGGGGCAGGGAGGACCGGGGAGCTGTTTTTT	CASSVGGAGRTGELFF
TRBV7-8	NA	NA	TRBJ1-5	TGTGCCAGCAGCTTCTACGCCGGCGGGGGAAGCAATCAGCCCCAGCATTTT	CASSFYAGGGSNQPQHF
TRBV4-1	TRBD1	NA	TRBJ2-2	TGCGCCAGCAGCCAAGTTCCAGGGGGCAACGCCGGGGAGCTGTTTTTT	CASSQVPGGNAGELFF
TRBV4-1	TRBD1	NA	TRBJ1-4	TGCGCCAGCAGCCAATTCCTTCGACAGGGGAGTGAAAAACTGTTTTTT	CASSQFLRQGSEKLFF
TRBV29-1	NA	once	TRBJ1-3	TGCAGCGTAGGCCAGGACAGCTCTGGAAACACCATATATTTT	CSVGQDSSGNTIYF
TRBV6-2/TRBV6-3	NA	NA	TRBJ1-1	TGTGCCAGCAGTTACGGACAGCTGAACACTGAAGCTTTCTTT	CASSYGQLNTEAFF
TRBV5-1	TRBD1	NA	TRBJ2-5	TGCGCCAGCAGCACTGGGACAGTGGGCCAAGAGACCCAGTACTTC	CASSTGTVGQETQYF
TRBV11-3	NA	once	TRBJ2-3	TGTGCCAGCAGCCCCCCGATGAGGGCCACAGATACGCAGTATTTT	CASSPPMRATDTQYF
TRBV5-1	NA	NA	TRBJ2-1	TGCGCCAGCAGCCCGCCGTTAGGGGGGGACAACAATGAGCAGTTCTTC	CASSPPLGGDNNEQFF
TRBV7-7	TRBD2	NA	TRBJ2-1	TGTGCTAGCAGCTCCGGGACTAGCGGGATGGGTGAGCAGTTCTTC	CASSSGTSGMGEQFF
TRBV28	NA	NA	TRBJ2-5	TGTGCCAGCAGCCCCGGAGGGAGAGAGACCCAGTACTTC	CASSPGGRETQYF
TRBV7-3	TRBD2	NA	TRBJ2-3	TGTGCCAGCAGTCCAAAGGGAGGGGACTTTACAGATACGCAGTATTTT	CASSPKGGDFTDTQYF
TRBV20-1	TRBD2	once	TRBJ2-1	TGCAGTGCTAGTAGACTAGCGGGGTATATGTTCTTC	CSASRLAGYMFF
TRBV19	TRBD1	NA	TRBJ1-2	TGTGCCAGTAGTCAGGACAGGGGGCATATCTATGGCTACACCTTC	CASSQDRGHIYGYTF
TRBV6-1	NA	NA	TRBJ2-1	TGTGCCAGCAGTGAACGAGGGGGAGGGCGCAATGAGCAGTTCTTC	CASSERGGGRNEQFF
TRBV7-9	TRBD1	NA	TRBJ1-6	TGTGCCAGCAGCTTAAACAGGGGAAGTTCACCCCTCCACTTT	CASSLNRGSSPLHF
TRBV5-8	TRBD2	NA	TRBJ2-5	TGTGCCAGCAGCTATAGCGGGAGGAGGTTGGAGACCCAGTACTTC	CASSYSGRRLETQYF
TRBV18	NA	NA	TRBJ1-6	TGTGCCAGCTCACCCGACAGTGGCTATAATTCACCCCTCCACTTT	CASSPDSGYNSPLHF
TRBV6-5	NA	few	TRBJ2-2	TGTGCCAGCAGAGACAGCACCGGGGAGCTGTTTTTT	CASRDSTGELFF
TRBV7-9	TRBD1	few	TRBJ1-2	TGTGCCAGCAGCCCATACCAGGGGGCCTGGTATGGCTACACCTTC	CASSPYQGAWYGYTF
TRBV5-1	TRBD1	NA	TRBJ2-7	TGCGCCAGCAGCTCGGGACAGGGGAGCTACGAGCAGTACTTC	CASSSGQGSYEQYF
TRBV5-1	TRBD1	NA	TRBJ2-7	TGCGCCAGCAGCTCTCCGGGACAGGGGATCTACGAGCAGTACTTC	CASSSPGQGIYEQYF
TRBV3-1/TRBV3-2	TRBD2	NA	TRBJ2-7	TGTGCCAGCAGCCAAGATTCTAGCGGGGGCGTGCCTATCAAGCAGTACTTC	CASSQDSSGGVPIKQYF
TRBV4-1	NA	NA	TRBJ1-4	TGCGCCAGCAGCCAGCATCAGGGGAGTAATGAAAAACTGTTTTTT	CASSQHQGSNEKLFF
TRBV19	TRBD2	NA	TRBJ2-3	TGTGCCAGTAGTATCTTAGCGGGGAGGAGCACAGATACGCAGTATTTT	CASSILAGRSTDTQYF
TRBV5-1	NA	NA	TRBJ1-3	TGCGCCAGCAGCCCTCGATTGGCCGGAAACACCATATATTTT	CASSPRLAGNTIYF
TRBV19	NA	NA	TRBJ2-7	TGTGCCAGTAGTAAGGGGGTCTCCTACGAGCAGTACTTC	CASSKGVSYEQYF
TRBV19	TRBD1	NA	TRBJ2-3	TGTGCCAGTAGTATCGGGACAGGGGCCGGCACAGATACGCAGTATTTT	CASSIGTGAGTDTQYF
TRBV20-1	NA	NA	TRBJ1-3	TGCAGTGCTAGTAGGGGACTATTTGGAAACACCATATATTTT	CSASRGLFGNTIYF
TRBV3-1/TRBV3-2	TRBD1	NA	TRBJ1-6	TGTGCCAGCAGCCGACAGGGGACTAATTCACCCCTCCACTTT	CASSRQGTNSPLHF
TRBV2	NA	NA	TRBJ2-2	TGTGCCAGCAGACGGACAGCCTTAGCTACCGGGGAGCTGTTTTTT	CASRRTALATGELFF
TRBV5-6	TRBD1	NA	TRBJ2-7	TGTGCCAGCAGCAGGGGACAGGCCCTCGAGCAGTACTTC	CASSRGQALEQYF
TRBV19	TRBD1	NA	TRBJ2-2	TGTGCCAGTAGAGGGACAGTGAACACCGGGGAGCTGTTTTTT	CASRGTVNTGELFF
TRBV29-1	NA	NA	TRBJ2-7	TGCAGCGTTGAAACCGGGATTGGCACCTACGAGCAGTACTTC	CSVETGIGTYEQYF
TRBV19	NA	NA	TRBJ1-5	TGTGCCAGTAGTATGAGGTCTTCGGGAAATCAGCCCCAGCATTTT	CASSMRSSGNQPQHF
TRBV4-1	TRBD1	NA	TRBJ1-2	TGCGCCAGCAGCCAAGGCGGCAGGGGGATTAGGGGCTATGGCTACACCTTC	CASSQGGRGIRGYGYTF
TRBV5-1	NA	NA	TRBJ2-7	TGCGCCAGCAGCAAAAAGGACAGCTCCTACGAGCAGTACTTC	CASSKKDSSYEQYF
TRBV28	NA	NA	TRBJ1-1	TGTGCCAGCAGTATCGAAACAGGGTCGTGGGCTTTCTTT	CASSIETGSWAFF
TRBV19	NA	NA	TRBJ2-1	TGTGCCAGTAACGGGTACAATGAGCAGTTCTTC	CASNGYNEQFF
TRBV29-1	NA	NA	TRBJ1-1	TGCAGCGTGACAGTCGGCACTACTGAAGCTTTCTTT	CSVTVGTTEAFF
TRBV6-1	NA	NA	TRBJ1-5	TGTGCCAGCAGTGAATTCTTCGGAGATCGGAGCAATCAGCCCCAGCATTTT	CASSEFFGDRSNQPQHF
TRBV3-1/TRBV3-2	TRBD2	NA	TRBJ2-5	TGTGCCAGCAGCCCGGGACTAGCGGGAGTGGAGACCCAGTACTTC	CASSPGLAGVETQYF
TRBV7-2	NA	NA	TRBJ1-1	TGTGCCAGCAGCTTAGCACACCTGACAGGCACTGAAGCTTTCTTT	CASSLAHLTGTEAFF